The 31 T cell receptor beta chains listed next were all sequenced from one sample in a study of OX40 agonist ivuxolimab in advanced cancers. Method: immunoSEQ multiplex PCR; TCRdb's copy keeps in-frame clones and lacks some. This sample carries more than 70,000 clones, around 91% of them seen once, and the ten largest clones take roughly 2.8%. Specimen: CD4+ or CD8+ T cells sorted from blood, collected in a trial of the OX40 agonist ivuxolimab. The receptors stem from an adult with an advanced solid tumor such as melanoma, head and neck, liver or kidney cancer.

CDR3 DNA: TGTGCCAGCAGCTTGGGGGTCCCACTTCGCTACGAGCAGTACTTC. As protein: CASSLGVPLRYEQYF. The chain joins TRBV5-6 to TRBJ2-7; D uncertain. Germline V gene lookup returns CDR1 SGHDT and CDR2 YYEEEE. V lost 0 bases to trimming and J lost 3 bases, with 13 bases between them. The CDR3 is 15 residues long.

The chain couples TRBV5-1 to TRBJ1-1; the D is unclear. Germline V gene data show CDR1 as SGHRS and CDR2 as YFSETQ. The CDR3 extends over 14 amino acids. The ends were cut back, 0 bases at V and 0 bases at J, with 6 bases in the middle. DNA for the CDR3: TGCGCCAGCAGCTTGGGGACGGTGAACACTGAAGCTTTCTTT. This encodes CASSLGTVNTEAFF.

V is TRBV5-1 and J is TRBJ2-1; the match to TRBD1 covers 8 bases. V shed 0 bases and J 4 bases; nucleotides not matched to a gene: 6. This CDR3 spans 16 amino acids. Germline V gene lookup returns CDR1 SGHRS and CDR2 YFSETQ. The CDR3 here is CASSLAPGQVYNEQFF. CDR3 bases: TGCGCCAGCAGCTTGGCCCCGGGACAGGTATACAATGAGCAGTTCTTC.

V usage is TRBV18 and J usage is TRBJ1-1; 10 positions agree with TRBD1. V was pared by 3 bases and J by 5 bases, with 9 bases of the junction left unmatched. The CDR3 sequence is 16 residues long. Germline assignment: CDR1 KGHSH and CDR2 LQKENI. Here the CDR3 DNA reads TGTGCCAGCTCACCTTCCGGGACAGGGGTTGGAACTGAAGCTTTCTTT. It is translated as CASSPSGTGVGTEAFF.

This clone was observed a single time. The rearrangement links TRBV7-9 to TRBJ2-3; no reliable D call. Germline V lookup: CDR1 SEHNR, CDR2 FQNEAQ (reference sequence). Trimming took off 5 bases at V and 4 bases at J, with 10 bases between the two ends. There are 13 residues in the CDR3. The CDR3 coding sequence is TGTGCCAGCAGCCCCACGGTGCCAGATACGCAGTATTTT. It yields the protein CASSPTVPDTQYF.

V usage is TRBV7-9 and J usage is TRBJ2-7; D call uncertain. The CDR3 totals 13 residues. Germline CDR1 SEHNR, CDR2 FQNEAQ (reference sequence). Trimming left V 0 bases short and J 7 bases short, with 10 bases between. The CDR3 loop is CASSLASVLEQYF. Here the CDR3 DNA reads TGTGCCAGCAGCTTAGCTTCAGTTTTGGAGCAGTACTTC.

This clone was recorded a few times. This chain connects TRBV23-1 to TRBJ1-5; D not resolved. TRBV23-1 is labeled an ORF, and its function is uncertain. This CDR3 is built from 15 residues. V lost 0 bases and J 0 bases, leaving 6 bases between the germline ends. DNA of the CDR3: TGCGCCAGCAGTCAATCGACGGATAGCAATCAGCCCCAGCATTTT. Translating it yields CASSQSTDSNQPQHF.

The J gene is TRBJ2-3, the V gene TRBV10-3; no clear D. Germline V gene data show CDR1 as ENHRY and CDR2 as SYGVKD. Trimming left V 4 bases short and J 0 bases short, with 8 bases between. The CDR3 is 14 amino acids. The CDR3: CAISGAESTDTQYF. Here the CDR3 DNA reads TGTGCCATCAGTGGGGCAGAAAGCACAGATACGCAGTATTTT.

This chain connects TRBV5-6 to TRBJ1-1; weak D call: TRBD1 (5 bases). This CDR3 is built from 14 residues. In germline, CDR1 is SGHDT, CDR2 YYEEEE. Trimming stripped 0 bases from V and 6 bases from J, with 12 bases between. The CDR3 region has the DNA TGTGCCAGCAGCTTGGTAACCAGGGTAGCTGAAGCTTTCTTT. Translation gives CASSLVTRVAEAFF. The full variable domain, rest sourced from reference TRBV5-6 and TRBJ1-1, is DAGVTQSPTHLIKTRGQQVTLRCSPKSGHDTVSWYQQALGQGPQFIFQYYEEEERQRGNFPDRFSGHQFPNYSSELNVNALLLGDSALYLCASSLVTRVAEAFFGQGTRLTVV.

The chain recombines TRBV7-9 with TRBJ1-5; TRBD1 aligns across 10 bases. V lost 2 bases, J lost 2 bases, and 3 bases stayed unmatched. The CDR3 loop spans 16 amino acids. Germline CDR1 is SEHNR and CDR2 is FQNEAQ (reference sequence). The chain's CDR3 is CASSLTGTGGNQPQHF. The CDR3 DNA reads as TGTGCCAGCAGCTTAACCGGGACAGGGGGCAATCAGCCCCAGCATTTT.

CDR3 sequence: CASSQAGRPLSHEQYF. The CDR3 bases are TGTGCCAGCAGCCAAGCAGGCAGACCCTTATCCCACGAGCAGTACTTC. This chain links TRBV14 with TRBJ2-7; no clear D gene. V dropped 1 base and J dropped 5 bases, with 18 bases sitting between them. The germline V gene has CDR1 SGHDN and CDR2 FVKESK. The CDR3 is made up of 16 amino acids.

The table lists this clone with a few counts. Other DNA sequences of this sample code for an identical CDR3. V gene TRBV30 combines with J gene TRBJ1-1, with D perhaps TRBD1 (6 bases). The V gene lost 0 bases and the J gene lost 2 bases, with 10 bases spanning the gap. The CDR3 spans 14 residues. CDR1 GTSNPN and CDR2 SVGIG come from the germline V gene (reference sequence). CDR3 DNA sequence: TGTGCCTGGAGTGTAAGGACAGTAAACACTGAAGCTTTCTTT. Translating it yields CAWSVRTVNTEAFF.

This chain links TRBV5-1 with TRBJ2-7, with 8 bases identical to TRBD2. Per germline, CDR1 SGHRS and CDR2 YFSETQ. Unmatched junction bases numbered 13, after V lost 3 bases and J lost 2 bases. The CDR3 is made up of 17 amino acids. The DNA of the CDR3 is TGCGCCAGCAGCTACTCCCCGAGCGGGAGTAGGCCCTACGAGCAGTACTTC. It translates to CASSYSPSGSRPYEQYF.

The chain carries TRBV7-8 and TRBJ1-5; D gene ambiguous. V was clipped by 5 bases and J by 5 bases, with 10 bases between them. CDR3 length equals 13 residues. Germline-derived CDR1 and CDR2 are SGHVS and FQNEAQ. The CDR3 loop is CASSPWQYQPQHF. DNA for the CDR3: TGTGCCAGCAGCCCCTGGCAATATCAGCCCCAGCATTTT.

The chain links TRBV30 to TRBJ1-1, with D maybe TRBD1 (6 bases). V lost 3 bases to trimming and J lost 2 bases, with 10 bases between them. Germline CDR1 GTSNPN, CDR2 SVGIG (reference sequence). CDR3 size: 13 residues. As DNA, the CDR3 is TGTGCCTGGAGCCCGACAGGTAACACTGAAGCTTTCTTT. It encodes CAWSPTGNTEAFF.

The genes are TRBV30 and TRBJ1-2; D not resolved. This CDR3 has 11 amino acids. V dropped 8 bases and J dropped 4 bases, with 11 bases sitting between them. Germline values: CDR1 GTSNPN, CDR2 SVGIG (reference sequence). The CDR3 protein is CARGQFYGYTF. The DNA of the CDR3 is TGTGCCCGAGGGCAGTTCTATGGCTACACCTTC.

This clone was seen a single time. The chain uses TRBV19 and TRBJ1-4, with 8 bases aligning to TRBD1. The germline V gene encodes CDR1 LNHDA and CDR2 SQIVND (reference sequence). The ends lost 4 bases at V and 5 bases at J; junction bases unmatched: 3. The CDR3 is 14 amino acids. CDR3 sequence reads: CASSKDRENEKLFF. The CDR3 DNA follows: TGTGCCAGTAGTAAGGACAGGGAAAATGAAAAACTGTTTTTT. The variable domain in full, completed from reference TRBV19 and TRBJ1-4, reads DGGITQSPKYLFRKEGQNVTLSCEQNLNHDAMYWYRQDPGQGLRLIYYSQIVNDFQKGDIAEGYSVSREKKESFPLTVTSAQKNPTAFYLCASSKDRENEKLFFGSGTQLSVL.

The chain uses TRBV5-6 and TRBJ1-1, with 7 bases aligning to TRBD1. This CDR3 comprises 12 residues. Trimming cost V 2 bases and J 8 bases; bases outside gene matches: 3. Germline values: CDR1 SGHDT, CDR2 YYEEEE. The CDR3 is CASSFIQGEAFF. CDR3 DNA sequence: TGTGCCAGCAGCTTCATACAGGGGGAAGCTTTCTTT.

The chain has TRBV11-2 and TRBJ2-1; no reliable D call. V was cut by 0 bases and J by 7 bases, with 7 bases left in between. The length of the CDR3 is 13 residues. Germline V CDR1 and CDR2: SGHAT, FQNNGV. CDR3 sequence: CASSLDLRNEQFF. CDR3 DNA sequence: TGTGCCAGCAGCTTAGATCTGCGGAATGAGCAGTTCTTC.

J is TRBJ2-7 and V is TRBV5-4, with 10 bases identical to TRBD2. This CDR3 has 15 residues. Per the germline V gene, CDR1 is SGHNT and CDR2 is YYREEE (reference sequence). V lost 4 bases and J lost 3; bases outside the gene matches: 7. CDR3 DNA sequence: TGTGCCAGCAGCAGTCCCGGGACTAGCGACTACGAGCAGTACTTC. This encodes CASSSPGTSDYEQYF.

The genes are TRBV23-1 and TRBJ2-1; TRBD1 agrees at 7 bases. TRBV23-1 is labeled an ORF, and its function is uncertain. CDR3 size: 18 residues. Unmatched junction bases numbered 18, after V lost 7 bases and J lost 3 bases. In DNA form, the CDR3 reads TGCGCCAGCACCTACGACAGGGACGACACGTCTGTCTACAATGAGCAGTTCTTC. Translating gives CASTYDRDDTSVYNEQFF.

The rearrangement links TRBV5-1 to TRBJ1-2, with 7 bases identical to TRBD1. Germline V gene lookup returns CDR1 SGHRS and CDR2 YFSETQ. J lost 2 bases, V lost 0 bases, and 10 bases had no gene match. This CDR3 contains 17 residues. CDR3 DNA: TGCGCCAGCAGCTTGGGATCTAAGGGGGCTAAAAACTATGGCTACACCTTC. Protein sequence: CASSLGSKGAKNYGYTF.

The V call is TRBV5-1, the J call TRBJ2-1; possibly TRBD2 for D (6 bases). This CDR3 contains 14 residues. CDR1 and CDR2 from the germline V gene are SGHRS and YFSETQ. V was cut by 0 bases and J by 8 bases, with 12 bases left in between. CDR3 loop: CASSLVGGTDEQFF. Written as DNA, the CDR3 is TGCGCCAGCAGCTTGGTTGGCGGGACTGATGAGCAGTTCTTC.

The rearrangement links TRBV5-1 to TRBJ2-2, with no clear D. Per the germline V gene, CDR1 is SGHRS and CDR2 is YFSETQ. Trimming stripped 1 base from V and 2 bases from J, with 9 bases between. This CDR3 comprises 15 residues. CDR3 coding DNA: TGCGCCAGCAGCTTGTGGCAGGTTAACACCGGGGAGCTGTTTTTT. This translates into CASSLWQVNTGELFF. Full variable domain (missing parts from reference TRBV5-1 and TRBJ2-2): KAGVTQTPRYLIKTRGQQVTLSCSPISGHRSVSWYQQTPGQGLQFLFEYFSETQRNKGNFPGRFSGRQFSNSRSEMNVSTLELGDSALYLCASSLWQVNTGELFFGEGSRLTVL.

The chain uses TRBV5-1 and TRBJ2-7; 7 bases fit TRBD1. V trimming: 5 bases; J trimming: 5 bases; junction bases outside the gene matches: 13. The CDR3 contains 15 residues. CDR1 is SGHRS, CDR2 YFSETQ, per germline. The CDR3, as DNA: TGCGCCAGCAGTTTTACAGGGGCCTCGGGGAACGAGCAGTACTTC. Protein sequence: CASSFTGASGNEQYF.

The V and J genes are TRBV7-9 and TRBJ1-1, with a weak D call TRBD1 (5 bases). The CDR3 length is 15 residues. CDR1 is SEHNR, CDR2 FQNEAQ, per germline (reference sequence). The germline V and J ends were trimmed by 4 bases and 4 bases, with 16 bases remaining between them. CDR3 nucleotides: TGTGCCAGCAGCTGGGGGGGTGGAACAGTCACTGAAGCTTTCTTT. Amino acid sequence: CASSWGGGTVTEAFF. Complete variable domain (other parts from reference TRBV7-9 and TRBJ1-1): DTGVSQNPRHKITKRGQNVTFRCDPISEHNRLYWYRQTLGQGPEFLTYFQNEAQLEKSRLLSDRFSAERPKGSFSTLEIQRTEQGDSAMYLCASSWGGGTVTEAFFGQGTRLTVV.

CDR3 nucleotide sequence: TGTGCCAGCAGCTTGGGACAGCATAATTCACCCCTCCACTTT. It encodes CASSLGQHNSPLHF. The chain combines TRBV5-6 with TRBJ1-6; maybe TRBD1 (5 bases). The germline V and J ends were trimmed by 0 bases and 5 bases, with 6 bases remaining between them. The CDR3 has 14 amino acids. Germline V gives CDR1 SGHDT, CDR2 YYEEEE.

The V gene is TRBV5-6, the J gene TRBJ2-7; possibly TRBD1 or TRBD2 for D (6 bases each). The germline V and J ends were trimmed by 3 bases and 4 bases, with 17 bases remaining between them. The CDR3 has 15 residues. The V gene's germline CDR1 is SGHDT and CDR2 YYEEEE. CDR3 sequence (DNA): TGTGCCAGCAGCTCTCCCTGGGGGGCTGTGTACGAGCAGTACTTC. It specifies CASSSPWGAVYEQYF.

The chain combines TRBV10-3 with TRBJ2-7; D is perhaps TRBD1 (7 bases). V was pared by 10 bases and J by 4 bases, with 14 bases between. CDR1 is ENHRY, CDR2 SYGVKD, per germline. The CDR3 is made up of 12 amino acids. The CDR3 coding sequence is TGTGCCACCAGGAGGGACAGATACGAGCAGTACTTC. Translation gives CATRRDRYEQYF.

V gene TRBV5-6 combines with J gene TRBJ2-7; D possibly corresponds to TRBD2 (6 bases). The CDR3 sequence is 17 residues long. Trimming took off 1 base at V and 3 bases at J, with 20 bases between the two ends. Germline V gives CDR1 SGHDT, CDR2 YYEEEE. CDR3 region: CASSLSVTGTANYEQYF. CDR3 nucleotide sequence: TGTGCCAGCAGCTTGAGCGTTACCGGGACTGCAAACTACGAGCAGTACTTC.

The CDR3 nucleotides are TGTGCCAGCAATGAGGACAGCAGCAATCAGCCCCAGCATTTT. It translates to CASNEDSSNQPQHF. The chain combines TRBV6-6 with TRBJ1-5, with D tentatively TRBD1 (6 bases). The CDR3 covers 14 residues. CDR1 MNHNY and CDR2 SVGAGI come from the germline V gene (reference sequence). Trimming shortened V by 7 bases and J by 1 base, and 11 bases separated the two germline ends.